Reported below is one T cell receptor beta chain. This sample stems from a study of blood T cell repertoires in COVID-19. Study summary: The study drew acute and convalescent COVID-19 samples from the United States, Italy and Spain. T cells, B-cell-depleted T cells, or PBMCs provided the cDNA or gDNA that served as material.

The ends lost 1 base at V and 8 bases at J; junction bases unmatched: 8. The CDR3 spans 15 residues. The germline V gene has CDR1 LNHNV and CDR2 YYDKDF (reference sequence). Sequenced by immunoSEQ multiplex PCR; TCRdb stores in-frame clones only, minus some. Of 200,000 to 250,000 clones listed, about nine tenths are singletons. Self-reported history from a screening survey and questionnaire set each donor's cohort. Cohort 3 donors counted as recovered after two negative PCRs, clearance, or resolved symptoms. V and J are TRBV15 and TRBJ2-1; the match to TRBD2 covers 7 bases. The clonotype originates from a woman between 25 and 40 years old who had recovered from COVID-19. Sequenced material: PBMCs or T cells enriched from blood (not recorded which). CDR3 protein: CATSRVLLSGDEQFF. CDR3 in DNA: TGTGCCACCAGCAGAGTTTTACTGAGCGGGGATGAGCAGTTCTTC.